The 18 T cell receptor beta chains reported below all come from one sample, sequenced in a study of T-cell memory formation after mild COVID-19. TCRdb re-called the 5' RACE reads through MiXCR, storing one row per CDR3 protein. The data show about 270,000 distinct CDR3 sequences, with around 15% seen just once and roughly 25% held by the top ten. The specimen was PBMCs or a T cell subset sorted from them (not recorded which). Source of these receptors: a man aged 18 to 30 who had mild COVID-19 (a few samples of this study predate the infection). Cell type and time point are not known.

This clonotype was counted a few times. The CDR3 reads CASSSYYRDSANTGELFF. CDR3 nucleotide sequence: TGTGCCAGCAGTTCCTACTACCGGGACAGCGCGAACACCGGGGAGCTGTTTTTT. The chain is built from TRBV28 and TRBJ2-2; the match to TRBD1 covers 7 bases. J lost 0 bases, V lost 4 bases, and 11 bases had no gene match. The CDR3 has 18 residues. In germline, CDR1 is MDHEN, CDR2 SYDVKM.

This clonotype has only a few counts. This chain links TRBV20-1 with TRBJ1-6, with D possibly TRBD1 on 5 matching bases. The CDR3 is 14 residues long. The V gene lost 3 bases and the J gene lost 4 bases, with 10 bases spanning the gap. Germline loops: CDR1 DFQATT, CDR2 SNEGSKA (reference sequence). The CDR3 reads CSARRGVYNSPLHF. The DNA of the CDR3 is TGCAGTGCTAGGAGAGGGGTGTATAATTCACCCCTCCACTTT.

This clonotype was seen only a few times. The chain joins TRBV7-9 to TRBJ1-2; tentative D call: TRBD1 (5 bases). V lost 1 base and J lost 6, with 9 bases in between. Germline assignment: CDR1 SEHNR and CDR2 FQNEAQ (reference sequence). This CDR3 contains 13 residues. Written as DNA, the CDR3 is TGTGCCAGCAGCTTAGGACAGACTAATGGCTACACCTTC. Translation: CASSLGQTNGYTF.

This sequence joins TRBV20-1 and TRBJ2-7; TRBD2 aligns across 13 bases. This CDR3 region has 14 residues. After removal of 5 bases from V and 2 bases from J, the junction contained 3 bases not matched to a gene. Germline CDR1 and CDR2: DFQATT and SNEGSKA (reference sequence). The DNA for the CDR3 is TGCAGTGCTTCGGGACTAGCGGGAACCTACGAGCAGTACTTC. Its translation: CSASGLAGTYEQYF.

This chain links TRBV5-6 with TRBJ2-7; D might be TRBD2 (5 bases). CDR3 length: 14 residues. V was shortened by 2 bases and J by 2 bases, with 11 bases between the two germline ends. Germline CDR1 and CDR2: SGHDT and YYEEEE. The CDR3 loop is CASSLTGSPYEQYV. CDR3 bases: TGTGCCAGCAGCTTAACGGGGTCGCCCTACGAGCAGTACGTC.

The J gene is TRBJ2-3, the V gene TRBV7-7; 13 bases align to TRBD2. Germline V lookup: CDR1 SSHAT, CDR2 FNYEAQ (reference sequence). V dropped 11 bases and J dropped 3; count of bases not matched to a gene: 11. CDR3 length: 16 amino acids. CDR3 in DNA: TGTGCCGGGGAGGCCGGGACTAGCGGGGCGACAGATACGCAGTATTTT. Its translation: CAGEAGTSGATDTQYF.

This chain connects TRBV5-1 to TRBJ2-6, with D unresolved. Germline CDR1 is SGHRS and CDR2 is YFSETQ. The CDR3 covers 14 residues. The ends were cut back, 4 bases at V and 2 bases at J, with 7 bases in the middle. DNA for the CDR3: TGCGCCAGCAGCCCAACAGCTGGGGCCAACGTCCTGACTTTC. This translates into CASSPTAGANVLTF.

The CDR3 DNA follows: TGTGCCAGCAGTTACCCCAGGGCGGCTAGCCTGAACACTGAAGCTTTCTTT. This encodes CASSYPRAASLNTEAFF. This chain connects TRBV6-6 to TRBJ1-1, with a possible D match to TRBD1 (5 bases). Trimming stripped 2 bases from V and 0 bases from J, with 16 bases between. The CDR3 loop spans 17 amino acids. The V gene's germline CDR1 is MNHNY and CDR2 SVGAGI (reference sequence).

This clonotype came up a few times. V gene TRBV6-6 combines with J gene TRBJ1-4, with D uncertain. This CDR3 is 14 amino acids long. V lost 6 bases to trimming and J lost 8 bases, with 16 bases between them. The germline V gene has CDR1 MNHNY and CDR2 SVGAGI (reference sequence). The CDR3 region has the DNA TGTGCCAGCAGCCGGGTCGTGCAAAGCGAAAAACTGTTTTTT. Amino acids: CASSRVVQSEKLFF.

This chain links TRBV4-1 with TRBJ1-6; 8 bases map to TRBD1. Trimming cost V 4 bases and J 4 bases; bases outside gene matches: 3. The CDR3 is made up of 15 amino acids. CDR1 and CDR2 (germline): MGHRA, YSYEKL. CDR3 in amino acids: CASSRGQGYNSPLHF. The CDR3 region has the DNA TGCGCCAGCAGCCGAGGACAGGGTTATAATTCACCCCTCCACTTT.

This clonotype was seen a handful of times. The rearrangement links TRBV29-1 to TRBJ1-2, with D perhaps TRBD1 (6 bases). Germline values: CDR1 SQVTM, CDR2 ANQGSEA. This CDR3 contains 14 residues. The V and J ends lost 5 bases and 1 base respectively, with 14 bases between them. The CDR3 loop is CSVLDRLVNYGYTF. The CDR3 region has the DNA TGCAGCGTTTTAGACAGGCTTGTTAACTATGGCTACACCTTC.

This clonotype was counted a few times. The gene calls are TRBV24-1 and TRBJ2-3, with 9 nucleotides matching TRBD1. Looked up from germline, CDR1 is KGHDR and CDR2 is SFDVKD. This CDR3 has 17 amino acids. The J segment lost 2 bases and the V segment lost 7 bases, leaving 12 bases of the junction unmatched. CDR3 nucleotide sequence: TGTGCCACCAGCCCTTCCGGGACAGGGACTTCCACAGATACGCAGTATTTT. Translation gives CATSPSGTGTSTDTQYF.

The chain carries TRBV20-1 and TRBJ2-7; TRBD1 matches 10 bases. In germline, CDR1 is DFQATT, CDR2 SNEGSKA (reference sequence). The CDR3 spans 13 residues. V lost 3 bases to trimming and J lost 3 bases; unmatched junction nucleotides: 2. The CDR3 loop reads CSASGDRGYEQYF. In DNA, the CDR3 is TGCAGTGCTAGCGGGGACAGGGGCTACGAGCAGTACTTC.

In this sample, this clonotype turned up once. The chain uses TRBV5-1 and TRBJ2-5; D perhaps matches TRBD2 (6 bases). This CDR3 region has 16 residues. V was pared by 1 base and J by 2 bases, with 15 bases between. From germline, CDR1 is SGHRS and CDR2 YFSETQ. The CDR3 nucleotides are TGCGCCAGCAGCTTGTGGGGGGAGGATCGGCAAGAGACCCAGTACTTC. Its protein product is CASSLWGEDRQETQYF. Together with reference TRBV5-1 and TRBJ2-5, the CDR3 gives the full variable domain: KAGVTQTPRYLIKTRGQQVTLSCSPISGHRSVSWYQQTPGQGLQFLFEYFSETQRNKGNFPGRFSGRQFSNSRSEMNVSTLELGDSALYLCASSLWGEDRQETQYFGPGTRLLVL.

In its sample, this clonotype was seen many times. The genes are TRBV4-2 and TRBJ2-1, with 8 nucleotides matching TRBD2. J gave up 9 bases and V 2 bases, and 24 bases lay outside the gene matches. This CDR3 contains 20 residues. Germline V gene data show CDR1 as LGHNA and CDR2 as YNFKEQ. CDR3 residues: CASSQPLGGGSGVGGFEQFF. The CDR3 DNA follows: TGTGCCAGCAGCCAACCCCTCGGAGGGGGTAGCGGGGTAGGGGGTTTTGAGCAGTTCTTC.

V gene TRBV20-1 combines with J gene TRBJ2-5; D remains ambiguous. Germline V gene data show CDR1 as DFQATT and CDR2 as SNEGSKA (reference sequence). The CDR3 has 13 amino acids. The V and J ends lost 3 bases and 4 bases respectively, with 12 bases between them. The CDR3: CSASRFGGETQYF. CDR3 in DNA: TGCAGTGCTAGTAGGTTCGGCGGAGAGACCCAGTACTTC.

There are a few counts of this clonotype. The chain has TRBV7-9 and TRBJ2-4, with D perhaps matching TRBD1 (5 bases). Deletions cut 1 base from V and 8 bases from J, with 6 bases between. Germline CDR1 and CDR2: SEHNR and FQNEAQ (reference sequence). CDR3 length: 12 residues. CDR3 protein: CASSLDRHIQYF. The CDR3 bases are TGTGCCAGCAGCTTAGACAGGCACATTCAGTACTTC.

This clonotype was seen at least ten times. The rearrangement joins TRBV4-1 to TRBJ2-2, with a weak D call TRBD1 (6 bases). The V end lost 0 bases, the J end lost 6 bases, and 14 bases lay between the germline ends. The CDR3 length is 16 residues. Per germline, CDR1 MGHRA and CDR2 YSYEKL. CDR3 bases: TGCGCCAGCAGCCAAGAGGTTGGCAGGGGCGCCGGGGAGCTGTTTTTT. Protein: CASSQEVGRGAGELFF.